Sequencing of this T cell receptor beta chain was carried out in a study of T-cell reconstitution after alpha-beta-depleted transplantation in children (dated by TCRdb to the mid-2010s). Regarding the research as a whole: The study quantitatively tracked T-cell immune reconstitution after TCRalphabeta/CD19-depleted allogeneic hematopoietic cell transplantation in children using TCR repertoire profiling. Results and caveats for the whole study, not just this receptor: Over the following months the frequencies of hyperexpanded clones went down, and after one year T-cell counts and TCRbeta diversity were mostly credited to newly produced T cells. About two months after transplant, the apparently early recovery of alphabetaT-cell counts reportedly depended on just several hundred clones that had expanded rapidly and came from non-depleted graft cells. The high TCRbeta diversity at day 60 in some patients was ascribed to recipient T cells and intrathymic progenitors that had survived conditioning.

The germline V gene (reference sequence) specifies DFQATT as CDR1 and SNEGSKA as CDR2. The CDR3, cysteine through phenylalanine, is 14 amino acids long. Kept here is only the CDR3 DNA, which spans 42 bases and is read in frame from base 1. Trimming removed 0 bases from V and 5 bases from J, leaving 13 bases between the germline ends. Library prep was done by PCR. Sequenced using an Illumina HiSeq 2500. Molecular barcoding was employed in the preparation of TCR libraries, with unique molecular identifiers being used to normalize TCRbeta repertoire quantification. TCRdb trimmed public reads at Q25 via fastp, called clones via MiXCR and kept in-frame beta chains. Rows with one shared CDR3 protein collapse into an entry with the most common genes and DNA. For this sample the table gives hundreds of thousands of distinct CDR3 sequences, of which about an eighth were detected only once. About 0.77% of the sample lies in the top ten.

This specimen's treatment or condition label, interpreted: allogeneic hematopoietic cell transplantation with graft depleted of TCRalphabeta T cells and CD19 B cells. The children who served as transplant recipients had been given grafts of TCRalphabeta/CD19-depleted allogeneic hematopoietic cells. The sample holds a few counts of this clonotype. The specificity of this receptor is unknown. Per-base quality was not reported, and no clone a single base away is much larger than it. Sequencing used PBMCs, obtained before TCRalphabeta/CD19-depleted stem cell transplant. This TCR came from a girl aged 2-10 years with congenital amegakaryocytic thrombocytopenia, due to receive a stem cell transplant. The V and J genes are TRBV20-1 and TRBJ2-5; the D gene lacks a confident call. The CDR3: CSARDLVKEETQYF. The nucleotide sequence is given as TGCAGTGCTAGAGATCTTGTCAAAGAGGAGACCCAGTACTTC.